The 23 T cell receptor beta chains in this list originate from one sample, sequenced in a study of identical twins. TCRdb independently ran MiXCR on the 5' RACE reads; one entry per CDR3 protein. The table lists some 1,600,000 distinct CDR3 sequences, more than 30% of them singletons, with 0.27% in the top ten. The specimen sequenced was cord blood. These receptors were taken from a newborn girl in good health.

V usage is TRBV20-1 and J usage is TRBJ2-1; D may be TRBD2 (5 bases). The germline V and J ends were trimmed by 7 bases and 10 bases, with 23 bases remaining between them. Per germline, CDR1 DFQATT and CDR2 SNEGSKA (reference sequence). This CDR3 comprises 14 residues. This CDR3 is CSGSATSPPYEQFF. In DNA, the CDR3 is TGCAGTGGCAGCGCTACTAGTCCTCCCTACGAGCAGTTCTTC.

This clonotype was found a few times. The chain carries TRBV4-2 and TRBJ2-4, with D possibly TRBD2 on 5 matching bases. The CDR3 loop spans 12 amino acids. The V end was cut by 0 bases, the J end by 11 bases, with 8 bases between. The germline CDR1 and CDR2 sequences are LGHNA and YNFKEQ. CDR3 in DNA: TGTGCCAGCAGCCAAGATCGGGGATTTCAGTACTTC. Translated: CASSQDRGFQYF.

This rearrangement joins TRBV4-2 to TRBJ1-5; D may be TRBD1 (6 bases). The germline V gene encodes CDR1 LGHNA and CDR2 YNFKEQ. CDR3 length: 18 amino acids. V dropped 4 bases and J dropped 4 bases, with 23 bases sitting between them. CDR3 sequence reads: CASSLTLGGRGLNQPQHF. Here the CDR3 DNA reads TGTGCCAGCAGCCTAACACTTGGAGGCAGGGGACTAAATCAGCCCCAGCATTTT.

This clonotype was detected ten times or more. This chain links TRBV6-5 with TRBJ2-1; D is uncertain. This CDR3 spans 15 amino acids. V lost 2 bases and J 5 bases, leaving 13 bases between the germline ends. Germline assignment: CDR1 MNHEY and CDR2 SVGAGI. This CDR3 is CASSYTGRGNNEQFF. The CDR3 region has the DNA TGTGCCAGCAGTTACACGGGTCGCGGAAACAATGAGCAGTTCTTC.

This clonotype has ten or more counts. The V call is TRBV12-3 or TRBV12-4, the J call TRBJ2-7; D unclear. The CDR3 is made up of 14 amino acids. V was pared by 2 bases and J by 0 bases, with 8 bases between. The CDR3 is CASSLTADSYEQYF. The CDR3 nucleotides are TGTGCCAGCAGTTTAACGGCAGACTCCTACGAGCAGTACTTC.

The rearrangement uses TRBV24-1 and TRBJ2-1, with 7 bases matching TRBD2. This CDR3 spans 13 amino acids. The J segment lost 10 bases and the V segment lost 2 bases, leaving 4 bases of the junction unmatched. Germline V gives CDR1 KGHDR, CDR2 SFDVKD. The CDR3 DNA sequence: TGTGCCACCAGTGATTGGTATAGCGGGGAGCAGTTCTTC. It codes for CATSDWYSGEQFF.

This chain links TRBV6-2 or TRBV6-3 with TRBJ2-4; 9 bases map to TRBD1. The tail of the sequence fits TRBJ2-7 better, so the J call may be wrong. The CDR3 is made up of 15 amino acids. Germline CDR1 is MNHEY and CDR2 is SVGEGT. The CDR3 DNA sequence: TGTGCCAGCAGTTGCGGAGGGACAGGGAAAAACGAGCAGTACTTC. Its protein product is CASSCGGTGKNEQYF.

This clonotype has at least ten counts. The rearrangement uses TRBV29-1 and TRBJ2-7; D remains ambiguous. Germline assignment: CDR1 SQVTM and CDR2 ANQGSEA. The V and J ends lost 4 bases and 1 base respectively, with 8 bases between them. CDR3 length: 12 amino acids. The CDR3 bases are TGCAGCGTTGTGGACGCTTCCTACGAGCAGTACTTC. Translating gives CSVVDASYEQYF.

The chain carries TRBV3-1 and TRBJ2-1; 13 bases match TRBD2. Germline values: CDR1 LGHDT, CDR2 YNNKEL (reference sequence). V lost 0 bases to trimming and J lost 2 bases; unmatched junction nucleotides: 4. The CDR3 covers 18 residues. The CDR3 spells CASSQEKLAGGPYNEQFF. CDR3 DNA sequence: TGTGCCAGCAGCCAAGAGAAACTAGCGGGAGGGCCCTACAATGAGCAGTTCTTC.

The CDR3 spells CSVEGRVGRELFF. CDR3 bases: TGCAGCGTTGAAGGGCGAGTGGGCCGGGAGCTGTTTTTT. The rearrangement links TRBV29-1 to TRBJ2-2; no clear D. This CDR3 is built from 13 residues. Trimming removed 1 base from V and 9 bases from J, with 12 bases in between. In germline, CDR1 is SQVTM, CDR2 ANQGSEA.

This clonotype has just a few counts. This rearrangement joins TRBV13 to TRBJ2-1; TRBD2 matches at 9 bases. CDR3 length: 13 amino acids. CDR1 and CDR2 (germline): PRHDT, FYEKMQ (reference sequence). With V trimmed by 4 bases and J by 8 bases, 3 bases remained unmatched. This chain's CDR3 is CASSWGTSYEQFF. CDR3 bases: TGTGCCAGCAGCTGGGGGACTAGCTATGAGCAGTTCTTC.

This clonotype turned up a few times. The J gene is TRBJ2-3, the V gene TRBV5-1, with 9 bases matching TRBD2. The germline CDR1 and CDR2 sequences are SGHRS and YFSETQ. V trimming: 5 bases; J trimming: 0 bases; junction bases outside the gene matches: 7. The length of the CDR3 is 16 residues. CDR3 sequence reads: CASRRLAATSTDTQYF. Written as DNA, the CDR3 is TGCGCCAGCAGGAGACTAGCGGCTACTAGCACAGATACGCAGTATTTT. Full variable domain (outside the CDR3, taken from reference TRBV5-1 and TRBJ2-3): KAGVTQTPRYLIKTRGQQVTLSCSPISGHRSVSWYQQTPGQGLQFLFEYFSETQRNKGNFPGRFSGRQFSNSRSEMNVSTLELGDSALYLCASRRLAATSTDTQYFGPGTRLTVL.

This chain's CDR3 is CASSLVPSGGSKETQYF. In DNA form, the CDR3 reads TGTGCCAGCAGCTTAGTTCCGAGTGGCGGGTCGAAGGAGACCCAGTACTTC. The genes are TRBV7-2 and TRBJ2-5, with a possible D match to TRBD2 (5 bases). CDR1 and CDR2 (germline): SGHTA, FQGNSA. V lost 1 base and J 5 bases, leaving 20 bases between the germline ends. The length of the CDR3 is 17 residues.

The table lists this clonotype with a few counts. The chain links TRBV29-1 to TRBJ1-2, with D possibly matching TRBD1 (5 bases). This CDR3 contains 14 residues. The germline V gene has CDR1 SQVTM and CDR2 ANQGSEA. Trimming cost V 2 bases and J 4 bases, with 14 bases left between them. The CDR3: CSVEWGLGVYGYTF. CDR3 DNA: TGCAGCGTTGAATGGGGCCTAGGGGTCTATGGCTACACCTTC. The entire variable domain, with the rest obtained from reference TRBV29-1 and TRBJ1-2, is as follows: SAVISQKPSRDICQRGTSLTIQCQVDSQVTMMFWYRQQPGQSLTLIATANQGSEATYESGFVIDKFPISRPNLTFSTLTVSNMSPEDSSIYLCSVEWGLGVYGYTFGSGTRLTVV.

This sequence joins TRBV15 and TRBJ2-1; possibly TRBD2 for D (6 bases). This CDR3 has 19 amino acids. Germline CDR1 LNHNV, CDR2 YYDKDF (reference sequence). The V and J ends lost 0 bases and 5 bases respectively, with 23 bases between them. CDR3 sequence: CATSRDRRLSGEGDNEQFF. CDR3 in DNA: TGTGCCACCAGCAGAGATCGTAGATTGTCGGGGGAAGGGGACAATGAGCAGTTCTTC.

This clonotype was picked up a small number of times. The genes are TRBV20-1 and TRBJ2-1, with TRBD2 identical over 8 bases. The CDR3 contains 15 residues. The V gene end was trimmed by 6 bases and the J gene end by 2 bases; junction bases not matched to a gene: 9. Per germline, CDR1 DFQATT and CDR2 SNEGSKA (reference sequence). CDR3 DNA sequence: TGCAGTGCCACTGTTGTCGGGAGGGCCTACAATGAGCAGTTCTTC. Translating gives CSATVVGRAYNEQFF.

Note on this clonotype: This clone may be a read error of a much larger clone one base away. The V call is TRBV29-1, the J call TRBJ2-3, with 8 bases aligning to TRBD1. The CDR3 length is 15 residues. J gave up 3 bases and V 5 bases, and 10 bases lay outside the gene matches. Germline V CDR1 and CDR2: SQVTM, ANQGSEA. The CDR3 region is CSVPPDRGATDTQYF. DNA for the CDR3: TGCAGCGTTCCGCCTGACAGGGGAGCGACAGATACGCAGTATTTT.

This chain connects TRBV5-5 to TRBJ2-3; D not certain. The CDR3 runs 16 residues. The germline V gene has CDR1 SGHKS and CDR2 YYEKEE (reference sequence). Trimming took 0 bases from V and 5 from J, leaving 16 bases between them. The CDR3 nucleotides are TGTGCCAGCAGCTTGGTGATGGGGATGGGGTTAGATACGCAGTATTTT. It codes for CASSLVMGMGLDTQYF.

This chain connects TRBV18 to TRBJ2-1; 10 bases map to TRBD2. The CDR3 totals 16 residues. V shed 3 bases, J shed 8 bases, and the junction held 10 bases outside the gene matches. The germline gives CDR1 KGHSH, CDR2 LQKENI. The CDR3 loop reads CASSPVLRLAGDEQFF. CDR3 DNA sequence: TGTGCCAGCTCACCGGTTTTGAGGCTAGCGGGAGATGAGCAGTTCTTC.

CDR3 nucleotides: TGTGCCAGCAGCGCCCGGACTAGCGGCATTTTTGGTACGCAGTATTTT. Translated: CASSARTSGIFGTQYF. The rearrangement links TRBV7-9 to TRBJ2-3; 10 positions agree with TRBD2. V gave up 5 bases and J gave up 8 bases; unmatched junction bases: 13. The CDR3 totals 16 residues. CDR1 is SEHNR and CDR2 is FQNEAQ in the germline V gene (reference sequence).

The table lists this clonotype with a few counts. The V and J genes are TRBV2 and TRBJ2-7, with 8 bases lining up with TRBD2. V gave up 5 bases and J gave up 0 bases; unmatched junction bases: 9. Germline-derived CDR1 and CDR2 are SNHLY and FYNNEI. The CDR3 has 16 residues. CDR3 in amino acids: CASSLPTSAFSYEQYF. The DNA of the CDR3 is TGTGCCAGCAGTCTACCGACTAGCGCATTCTCCTACGAGCAGTACTTC.

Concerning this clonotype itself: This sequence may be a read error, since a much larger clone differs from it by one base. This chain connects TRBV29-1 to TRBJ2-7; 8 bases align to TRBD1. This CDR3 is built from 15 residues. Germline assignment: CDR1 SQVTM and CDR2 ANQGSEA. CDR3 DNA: TGCGGCGTAACGACAGGGGCGCGGGAACTAGGAGAGCAGTACTTC. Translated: CGVTTGARELGEQYF.

The CDR3 nucleotides are TGTGCCAGCAGCGTAGCTCTTTTCGATACGCAGTATTTT. It is translated as CASSVALFDTQYF. The J gene is TRBJ2-3, the V gene TRBV9; no clear D. There are 13 residues in the CDR3. V was clipped by 0 bases and J by 6 bases, with 8 bases between them. Germline CDR1 and CDR2: SGDLS and YYNGEE. Variable domain in full (rest from reference TRBV9 and TRBJ2-3): DSGVTQTPKHLITATGQRVTLRCSPRSGDLSVYWYQQSLDQGLQFLIQYYNGEERAKGNILERFSAQQFPDLHSELNLSSLELGDSALYFCASSVALFDTQYFGPGTRLTVL.